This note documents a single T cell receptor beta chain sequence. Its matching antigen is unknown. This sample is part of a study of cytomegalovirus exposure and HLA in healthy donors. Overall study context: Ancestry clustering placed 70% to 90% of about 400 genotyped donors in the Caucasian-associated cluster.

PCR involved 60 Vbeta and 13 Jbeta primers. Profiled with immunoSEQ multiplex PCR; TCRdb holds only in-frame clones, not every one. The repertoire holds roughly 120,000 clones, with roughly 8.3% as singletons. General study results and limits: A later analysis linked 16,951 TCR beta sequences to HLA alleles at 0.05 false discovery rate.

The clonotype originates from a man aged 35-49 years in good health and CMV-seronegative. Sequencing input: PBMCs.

CDR3 region: CASSQARGTEAFF. The CDR3 bases are TGTGCCAGCAGCCAGGCCCGGGGGACTGAAGCTTTCTTT. The gene calls are TRBV11-2 and TRBJ1-1, with D possibly TRBD1 on 5 matching bases. The CDR3 spans 13 residues. Germline CDR1 reads SGHAT; CDR2 reads FQNNGV. The V end was cut by 5 bases, the J end by 5 bases, with 12 bases between.